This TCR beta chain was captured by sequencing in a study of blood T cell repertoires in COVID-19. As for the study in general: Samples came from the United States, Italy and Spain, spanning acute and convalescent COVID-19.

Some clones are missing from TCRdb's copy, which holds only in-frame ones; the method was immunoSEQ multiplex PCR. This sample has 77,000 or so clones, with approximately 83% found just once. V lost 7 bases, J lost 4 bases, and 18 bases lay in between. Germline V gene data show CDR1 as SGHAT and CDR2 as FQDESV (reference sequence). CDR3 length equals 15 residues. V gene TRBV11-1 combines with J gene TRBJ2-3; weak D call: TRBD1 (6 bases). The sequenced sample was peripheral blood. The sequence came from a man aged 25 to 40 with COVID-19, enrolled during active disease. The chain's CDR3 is CASNWGPASPDTQYF. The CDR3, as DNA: TGTGCCAGCAACTGGGGGCCAGCAAGTCCAGATACGCAGTATTTT.